This TCR beta chain is from a study of blood T cell repertoires in COVID-19. Study-wide context: In Cohort 3, a recovered donor had either two negative PCRs, clearance, or symptom resolution.

Original processing notes: Estimation of nucleated cell counts was performed using reference gene primer amplification. Here immunoSEQ multiplex PCR was the method, and the copy in TCRdb shows in-frame clones only, minus some. V, J and clone size reflect that table, while D and trimming were determined from the DNA. The repertoire holds more than 300,000 clones, over 75% seen once, with 1.9% in the top ten. CDR3 length: 13 residues. The junction had 5 bases not matched to a gene; V was cut back by 3 bases and J by 9 bases. Germline lookup yields CDR1 SEHNR and CDR2 FQNEAQ (reference sequence). V usage is TRBV7-9 and J usage is TRBJ2-1; 7 bases fit TRBD1. The clonotype originates from a man in his forties or fifties in a cohort exposed to, infected with or recovered from COVID-19 (not recorded which). What was sequenced was PBMCs or T cells enriched from blood (not recorded which). The CDR3 DNA sequence: TGTGCCAGCAGCTTGACAGGGCGTGGTGAGCAGTTCTTC. Its protein is CASSLTGRGEQFF.